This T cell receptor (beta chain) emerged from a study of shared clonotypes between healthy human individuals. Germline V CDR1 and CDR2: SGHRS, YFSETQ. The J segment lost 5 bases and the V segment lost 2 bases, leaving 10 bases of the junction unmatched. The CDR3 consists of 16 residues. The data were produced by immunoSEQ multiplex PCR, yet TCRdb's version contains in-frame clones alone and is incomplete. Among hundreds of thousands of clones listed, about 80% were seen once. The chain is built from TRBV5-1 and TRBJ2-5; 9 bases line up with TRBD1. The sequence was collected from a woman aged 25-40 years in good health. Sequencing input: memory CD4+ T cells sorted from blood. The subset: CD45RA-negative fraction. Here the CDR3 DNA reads TGCGCCAGCAGCTTTTACGGGACAGGGATTACGGAGACCCAGTACTTC. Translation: CASSFYGTGITETQYF.